Sequencing of this T cell receptor (beta chain) was carried out in a study of post-analysis software for immune sequencing data. Looking at the study overall: Recorded disease courses covered relapsing-remitting, secondary progressive and progressive-relapsing multiple sclerosis. Some patients had no subtype annotation. Regarding the study as a whole: Higher frequency in patients than in controls was seen for roughly five TRBV segments, with TRBV5-6, TRBV5-1 and TRBV20-1 among them.

The V and J ends lost 4 bases and 4 bases, in that order; junction bases with no gene match: 4. Germline V CDR1 and CDR2: SQVTM, ANQGSEA. The CDR3 runs 14 residues. Included in the TCR beta cDNA libraries were unique molecular identifiers. TCRdb called the PCR reads again in MiXCR, with one record for every CDR3 protein. The sample has fewer than 700,000 distinct CDR3 sequences, around 44% seen once; the top ten hold 1.5% to 2%. In its sample, this clonotype was seen many times. Antigen specificity is unknown. This chain uses TRBV29-1 with TRBJ2-1, with 10 bases aligning to TRBD2. The receptor comes from a girl under 18 with multiple sclerosis. The sequenced material came from blood. The DNA for the CDR3 is TGCAGCGTTGCCCAGACTAGCGGGTACAATGAGCAGTTCTTC. Translation gives CSVAQTSGYNEQFF.